Described below is a single TCR beta chain sequence and its context. The data stem from a study of shared clonotypes between healthy human individuals. Overall study: Researchers drew samples from two women and a few men aged 18 to 49.

This CDR3 has 14 amino acids. Trimming at V came to 7 bases and at J to 0 bases, leaving 0 bases not matched to a gene. CDR1 and CDR2 (germline): SNHLY, FYNNEI. The deep-level immunoSEQ assay was used. Method: immunoSEQ multiplex PCR; TCRdb's copy keeps in-frame clones and lacks some. The sample lists about 2.4 million clones; 80% to 95% were seen once. The gene calls are TRBV2 and TRBJ2-1; 10 bases align to TRBD2. Sequencing was done on a sample of naive CD4+ T cells from PBMCs. Subset: CD45RA+ positively selected. The clonotype was recovered from a man younger than 35 in good health. Some clones in this sample may be carry-over from other donors' samples. CDR3 residues: CASTSGSSYNEQFF. Here the CDR3 DNA reads TGTGCCAGCACTAGCGGGAGCTCCTACAATGAGCAGTTCTTC. The full variable domain, completed using reference TRBV2 and TRBJ2-1, is EPEVTQTPSHQVTQMGQEVILRCVPISNHLYFYWYRQILGQKVEFLVSFYNNEISEKSEIFDDQFSVERPDGSNFTLKIRSTKLEDSAMYFCASTSGSSYNEQFFGPGTRLTVL.